The 9 T cell receptor beta chains presented below share a single source sample, sequenced in a study of OX40 agonist ivuxolimab in advanced cancers. Profiled with immunoSEQ multiplex PCR; TCRdb holds only in-frame clones, not every one. The sample has 70,000 to 80,000 clones; about 91% are singletons. This specimen was CD4+ or CD8+ T cells sorted from blood, taken in a trial of the OX40 agonist ivuxolimab. These receptors were obtained from an adult with an advanced solid tumor such as melanoma, head and neck, liver or kidney cancer.

This clone came up a few times. The chain recombines TRBV2 with TRBJ1-2, with a tentative D call TRBD1 (5 bases). Germline V gives CDR1 SNHLY, CDR2 FYNNEI. V lost 6 bases, J lost 8 bases, and 16 bases lay in between. The CDR3 spans 13 residues. The CDR3 region has the DNA TGTGCCAGCAGGCAACGGGGGTCGGAGGGCTACACCTTC. This encodes CASRQRGSEGYTF.

V is TRBV10-3 and J is TRBJ2-7, with TRBD2 identical over 9 bases. This CDR3 has 18 amino acids. Germline V CDR1 and CDR2: ENHRY, SYGVKD. V lost 2 bases and J lost 5; bases outside the gene matches: 16. The CDR3 DNA is TGTGCCATCAGTGAGAGGATAGCGGGAGTAGTCGGTGGAAACGAGCAGTACTTC. Translating gives CAISERIAGVVGGNEQYF.

The V and J genes are TRBV7-9 and TRBJ2-7; 10 bases are a match to TRBD2. Unmatched junction bases numbered 3, after V lost 4 bases and J lost 0 bases. The CDR3 extends over 15 amino acids. Germline CDR1 SEHNR, CDR2 FQNEAQ (reference sequence). The CDR3 loop is CASSYSGRSSYEQYF. Written as DNA, the CDR3 is TGTGCCAGCAGCTATAGCGGGAGGAGCTCCTACGAGCAGTACTTC.

The genes are TRBV19 and TRBJ2-2, with 7 bases aligning to TRBD1. CDR1 is LNHDA, CDR2 SQIVND, per germline (reference sequence). V was clipped by 10 bases and J by 4 bases; unmatched bases: 9. CDR3 size: 14 residues. CDR3 sequence reads: CATSLQGFTGELFF. As DNA, the CDR3 is TGTGCCACCTCACTACAGGGGTTCACCGGGGAGCTGTTTTTT. The whole variable domain, filled in from reference TRBV19 and TRBJ2-2, reads DGGITQSPKYLFRKEGQNVTLSCEQNLNHDAMYWYRQDPGQGLRLIYYSQIVNDFQKGDIAEGYSVSREKKESFPLTVTSAQKNPTAFYLCATSLQGFTGELFFGEGSRLTVL.

In its sample, this clone was seen once. This chain joins TRBV27 and TRBJ2-2; TRBD2 matches at 10 bases. J lost 3 bases, V lost 2 bases, and 6 bases had no gene match. The germline gives CDR1 MNHEY, CDR2 SMNVEV (reference sequence). The CDR3 is made up of 17 amino acids. The CDR3 protein is CASSLGASGSYTGELFF. The CDR3 coding sequence is TGTGCCAGCAGTTTAGGAGCTAGCGGGAGTTACACCGGGGAGCTGTTTTTT.

This chain links TRBV5-1 with TRBJ2-7; perhaps D is TRBD1 or TRBD2 (5 bases each). The germline gives CDR1 SGHRS, CDR2 YFSETQ. This CDR3 spans 14 amino acids. V was pared by 1 base and J by 3 bases, with 11 bases between. CDR3 sequence reads: CASSLRGADYEQYF. DNA of the CDR3: TGCGCCAGCAGCTTGAGAGGGGCGGACTACGAGCAGTACTTC.

V usage is TRBV15 and J usage is TRBJ1-4, with 9 bases matching TRBD1. The ends lost 1 base at V and 5 bases at J; junction bases unmatched: 2. The V gene's germline CDR1 is LNHNV and CDR2 YYDKDF (reference sequence). The CDR3 is 15 amino acids. Here the CDR3 DNA reads TGTGCCACCAGCAGAGGCGACAGGGGGAATGAAAAACTGTTTTTT. Translation gives CATSRGDRGNEKLFF.

The chain couples TRBV7-3 to TRBJ1-5; tentative D call: TRBD1 (5 bases). The V gene's germline CDR1 is SGHTA and CDR2 FQGTGA. CDR3 size: 17 residues. Trimming shortened V by 1 base and J by 0 bases, and 13 bases separated the two germline ends. The CDR3 region has the DNA TGTGCCAGCAGCTTAAAGGGACGGACCTATAGCAATCAGCCCCAGCATTTT. This gives the protein CASSLKGRTYSNQPQHF.

The rearrangement joins TRBV5-4 to TRBJ1-5; no clear D. With 4 bases removed from V and 3 bases from J, the gap between germline ends came to 17 bases. CDR3 size: 16 residues. Germline assignment: CDR1 SGHNT and CDR2 YYREEE (reference sequence). In nucleotides, the CDR3 is TGTGCCAGCAGCCACGGGGTTACAGAGATCAATCAGCCCCAGCATTTT. Translated: CASSHGVTEINQPQHF.